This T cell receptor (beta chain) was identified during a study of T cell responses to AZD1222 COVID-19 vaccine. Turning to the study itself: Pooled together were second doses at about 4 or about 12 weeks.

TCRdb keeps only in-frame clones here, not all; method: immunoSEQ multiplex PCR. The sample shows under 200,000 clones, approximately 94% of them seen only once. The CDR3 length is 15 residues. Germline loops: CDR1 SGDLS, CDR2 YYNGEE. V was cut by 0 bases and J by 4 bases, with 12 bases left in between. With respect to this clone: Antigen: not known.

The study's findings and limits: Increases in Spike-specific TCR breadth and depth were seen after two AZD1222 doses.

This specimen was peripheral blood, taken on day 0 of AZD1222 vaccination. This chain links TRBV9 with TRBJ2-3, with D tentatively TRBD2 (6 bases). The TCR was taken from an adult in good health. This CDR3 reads CASSVGSGGSDTQYF. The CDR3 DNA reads TGTGCCAGCAGCGTAGGTTCAGGAGGGTCAGATACGCAGTATTTT.